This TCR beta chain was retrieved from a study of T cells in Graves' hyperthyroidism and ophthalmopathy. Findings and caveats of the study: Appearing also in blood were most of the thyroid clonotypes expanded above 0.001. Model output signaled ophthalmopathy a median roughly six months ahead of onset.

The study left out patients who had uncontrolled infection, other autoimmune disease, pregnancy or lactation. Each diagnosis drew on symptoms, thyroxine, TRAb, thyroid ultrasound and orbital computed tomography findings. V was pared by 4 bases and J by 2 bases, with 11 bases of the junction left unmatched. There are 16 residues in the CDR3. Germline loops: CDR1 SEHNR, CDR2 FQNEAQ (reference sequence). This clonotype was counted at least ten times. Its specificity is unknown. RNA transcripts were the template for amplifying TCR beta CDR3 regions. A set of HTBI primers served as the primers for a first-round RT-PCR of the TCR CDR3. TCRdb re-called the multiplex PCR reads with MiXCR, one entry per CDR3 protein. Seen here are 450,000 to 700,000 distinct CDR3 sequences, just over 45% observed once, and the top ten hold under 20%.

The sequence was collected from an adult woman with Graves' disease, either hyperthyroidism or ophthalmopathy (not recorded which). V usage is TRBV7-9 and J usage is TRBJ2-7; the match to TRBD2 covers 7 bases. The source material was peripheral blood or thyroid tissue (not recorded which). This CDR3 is CASSSAERDLAYEQYF. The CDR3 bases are TGTGCCAGCAGCTCCGCGGAGCGGGACCTCGCCTACGAGCAGTACTTC.